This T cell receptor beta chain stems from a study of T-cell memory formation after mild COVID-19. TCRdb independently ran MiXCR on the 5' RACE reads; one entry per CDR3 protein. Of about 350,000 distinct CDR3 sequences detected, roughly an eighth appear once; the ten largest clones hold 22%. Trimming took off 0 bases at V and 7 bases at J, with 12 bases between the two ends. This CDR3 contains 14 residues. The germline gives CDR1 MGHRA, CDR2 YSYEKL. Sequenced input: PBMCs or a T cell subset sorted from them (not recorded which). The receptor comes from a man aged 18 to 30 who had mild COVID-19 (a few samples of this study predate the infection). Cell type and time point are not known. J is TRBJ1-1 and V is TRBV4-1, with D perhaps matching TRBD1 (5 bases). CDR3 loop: CASSQERDGGEAFF. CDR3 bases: TGCGCCAGCAGCCAAGAGAGGGACGGTGGTGAAGCTTTCTTT.